The sequence of this TCR beta chain was determined in a study of T cell changes during pregnancy in multiple sclerosis. The CDR3 runs 15 residues. Trimming left V 3 bases short and J 4 bases short, with 14 bases between. The germline CDR1 and CDR2 sequences are SGDLS and YYNGEE. The assay was immunoSEQ multiplex PCR, and TCRdb's table has in-frame clones only and misses some. The repertoire includes over 50,000 clones, approximately 86% of them detected once, and approximately 1.8% sits in the top ten. This specimen consisted of peripheral blood, obtained in the first trimester of pregnancy. V usage is TRBV9 and J usage is TRBJ2-1, with D maybe TRBD1 (6 bases). The source of this sequence is a female donor with multiple sclerosis, enrolled in a pregnancy study. The CDR3 loop is CASSAGDSAYNEQFF. As DNA, the CDR3 is TGTGCCAGCAGCGCAGGGGATTCGGCGTACAATGAGCAGTTCTTC.